This T cell receptor beta chain was documented in a study of cytomegalovirus exposure and HLA in healthy donors. The CDR3 sequence is 14 residues long. V lost 4 bases, J lost 0 bases, and 4 bases stayed unmatched. From germline, CDR1 is SGHDT and CDR2 YYEEEE. Findings and limits, study-wide: Associated with cytomegalovirus, according to the listing, were some 150 TCR beta chains. In a later analysis, CMV-associated beta chains were mostly HLA-associated, it appeared. Most TCR sequences were rare, but some public TCRs occurred in many donors. Later analysis demonstrated an association between a missense DCLRE1C variant and TCR beta V- and J-gene trimming.

This clone is a singleton in its sample. What it binds is not known. PCR was performed using 60 Vbeta and 13 Jbeta primers. Measured with immunoSEQ multiplex PCR; TCRdb has only the in-frame clones, and not every one. The sample lists roughly 150,000 clones; roughly 82% were seen once. The chain joins TRBV5-6 to TRBJ2-7, with 7 bases aligning to TRBD1. The TCR sequence derives from a girl aged 5-17 years in good health and CMV-seropositive. Specimen: PBMCs. The CDR3 DNA follows: TGTGCCAGCAGCCAGGGGACAGACTCCTACGAGCAGTACTTC. This codes for CASSQGTDSYEQYF. Full variable domain (rest looked up from reference TRBV5-6 and TRBJ2-7): DAGVTQSPTHLIKTRGQQVTLRCSPKSGHDTVSWYQQALGQGPQFIFQYYEEEERQRGNFPDRFSGHQFPNYSSELNVNALLLGDSALYLCASSQGTDSYEQYFGPGTRLTVT.